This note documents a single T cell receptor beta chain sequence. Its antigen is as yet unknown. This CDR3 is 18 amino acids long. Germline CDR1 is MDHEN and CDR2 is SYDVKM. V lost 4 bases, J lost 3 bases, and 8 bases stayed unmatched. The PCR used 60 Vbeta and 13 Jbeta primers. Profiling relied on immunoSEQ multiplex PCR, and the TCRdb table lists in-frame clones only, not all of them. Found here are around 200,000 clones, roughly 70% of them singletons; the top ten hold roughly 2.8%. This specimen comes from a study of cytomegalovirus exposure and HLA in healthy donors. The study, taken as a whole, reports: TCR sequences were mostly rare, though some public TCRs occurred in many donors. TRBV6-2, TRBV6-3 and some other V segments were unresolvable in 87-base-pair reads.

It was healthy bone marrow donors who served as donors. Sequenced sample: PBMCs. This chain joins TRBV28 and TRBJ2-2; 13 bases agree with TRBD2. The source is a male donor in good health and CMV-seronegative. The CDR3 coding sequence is TGTGCCAGCAGTTCCGGACTAGCGGGAGCGTCTTACACCGGGGAGCTGTTTTTT. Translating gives CASSSGLAGASYTGELFF.